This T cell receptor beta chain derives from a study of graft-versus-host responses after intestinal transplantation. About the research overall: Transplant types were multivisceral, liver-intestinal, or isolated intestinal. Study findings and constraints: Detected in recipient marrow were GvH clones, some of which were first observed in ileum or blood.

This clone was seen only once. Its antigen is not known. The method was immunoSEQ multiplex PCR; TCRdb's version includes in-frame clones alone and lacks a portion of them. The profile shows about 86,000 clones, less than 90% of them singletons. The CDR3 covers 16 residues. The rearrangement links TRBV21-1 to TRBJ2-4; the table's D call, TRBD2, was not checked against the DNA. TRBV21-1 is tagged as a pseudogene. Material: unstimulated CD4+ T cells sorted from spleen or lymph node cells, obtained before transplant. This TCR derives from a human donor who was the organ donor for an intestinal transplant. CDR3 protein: CASSNREEGAKNIQYF. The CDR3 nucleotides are TGTGCCAGCAGCAACCGGGAGGAAGGGGCCAAAAACATTCAGTACTTC.